These 17 T cell receptor beta chains were all obtained from the same sample, sequenced in a study of T cells in Graves' hyperthyroidism and ophthalmopathy. Researchers took RNA transcripts and amplified the TCR beta CDR3 regions from them. HTBI primers were the set used in a first-round RT-PCR of the TCR CDR3. MiXCR, applied by TCRdb to the multiplex PCR reads, yields one record per CDR3 protein. Counted here are under 800,000 distinct CDR3 sequences, roughly 15% occurring once; the ten biggest clones make up approximately 10%. The sample taken for sequencing was blood. These receptor sequences come from a woman younger than 35 with Graves' hyperthyroidism.

In this sample, this clonotype turned up many times. The V call is TRBV7-8, the J call TRBJ2-1; 11 bases map to TRBD2. CDR1 and CDR2 (germline): SGHVS, FQNEAQ. V lost 5 bases to trimming and J lost 8 bases; unmatched junction nucleotides: 8. This CDR3 region has 15 residues. The CDR3 DNA reads as TGTGCCAGCAGCAAACTAGCGGGAGAACCGCATGAGCAGTTCTTC. Encoded protein: CASSKLAGEPHEQFF.

This clonotype came up many times. The chain links TRBV11-2 to TRBJ2-3, with D perhaps TRBD2 (6 bases). CDR1 and CDR2 from the germline V gene are SGHAT and FQNNGV. V dropped 6 bases and J dropped 4 bases, with 20 bases sitting between them. This CDR3 has 16 amino acids. Here the CDR3 reads CASRALGLAKADTQYF. The CDR3 region has the DNA TGTGCCAGCAGGGCCCTCGGCCTAGCGAAGGCAGATACGCAGTATTTT.

This clonotype was observed at least ten times. In nucleotides, the CDR3 is TGCGCCAGCAGCTTGGCCGTACAACGGAACACTGAAGCTTTCTTT. Protein product: CASSLAVQRNTEAFF. The chain joins TRBV5-1 to TRBJ1-1; D is undetermined. Looked up from germline, CDR1 is SGHRS and CDR2 is YFSETQ. The CDR3 is 15 residues long. Trimming took 0 bases from V and 1 from J, leaving 10 bases between them.

This clonotype has a count of ten or more. The CDR3 sequence: CSAPMTRQNWPNTEAFF. As DNA, the CDR3 is TGCAGTGCCCCGATGACTCGACAGAATTGGCCGAACACTGAAGCTTTCTTT. The chain has TRBV20-1 and TRBJ1-1; D might be TRBD1 (5 bases). This CDR3 has 17 residues. Per germline, CDR1 DFQATT and CDR2 SNEGSKA (reference sequence). The germline V and J ends were trimmed by 6 bases and 1 base, with 24 bases remaining between them.

This clonotype was recorded many times. This chain joins TRBV18 and TRBJ1-3; no firm D call. Germline loops: CDR1 KGHSH, CDR2 LQKENI. Trimming left V 3 bases short and J 0 bases short, with 9 bases between. CDR3 length equals 15 residues. For the CDR3, the DNA is TGTGCCAGCTCACCCGAGGGCTACTCTGGAAACACCATATATTTT. Translation: CASSPEGYSGNTIYF.

In its sample, this clonotype was seen many times. The rearrangement joins TRBV20-1 to TRBJ2-3, with 12 bases identical to TRBD2. Germline CDR1 and CDR2: DFQATT and SNEGSKA (reference sequence). V lost 2 bases and J lost 6; bases outside the gene matches: 12. The CDR3 length is 17 residues. The CDR3 sequence: CSARQLAGGRRLDTQYF. The CDR3 DNA is TGCAGTGCTAGACAGCTAGCGGGAGGGCGGAGGTTGGATACGCAGTATTTT.

The chain recombines TRBV5-1 with TRBJ2-5; D remains unclear. Deletions cut 2 bases from V and 0 bases from J, with 14 bases between. This CDR3 is 16 amino acids long. Germline-derived CDR1 and CDR2 are SGHRS and YFSETQ. The CDR3 region has the DNA TGCGCCAGCAGCTTAAGAGTCTCTTGGTACCAAGAGACCCAGTACTTC. Protein product: CASSLRVSWYQETQYF.

This chain connects TRBV6-5 to TRBJ2-1; TRBD1 agrees at 8 bases. CDR3 size: 18 residues. Unmatched junction bases numbered 9, after V lost 2 bases and J lost 0 bases. CDR1 is MNHEY, CDR2 SVGAGI, per germline. CDR3 nucleotide sequence: TGTGCCAGCAGTTACGACAGGGGAAAACCCCACTCCTACAATGAGCAGTTCTTC. It encodes CASSYDRGKPHSYNEQFF.

This clonotype was counted only a few times. The chain combines TRBV7-9 with TRBJ1-2; no clear D gene. The CDR3 sequence is 15 residues long. V lost 1 base, J lost 4 bases, and 13 bases lay in between. Germline V lookup: CDR1 SEHNR, CDR2 FQNEAQ (reference sequence). CDR3 sequence: CASSLESTEFYGYTF. DNA of the CDR3: TGTGCCAGCAGCTTAGAATCCACAGAGTTCTATGGCTACACCTTC.

This clonotype has a count of ten or more. The V call is TRBV6-1, the J call TRBJ2-2; D is perhaps TRBD2 (6 bases). The germline V and J ends were trimmed by 5 bases and 7 bases, with 8 bases remaining between them. CDR3 length equals 12 residues. CDR1 and CDR2 (germline): MNHNS, SASEGT. CDR3 coding DNA: TGTGCCAGCAGTCCGGAGGGCGGGGAGCTGTTTTTT. It encodes CASSPEGGELFF.

In the case of this clonotype: A much bigger clone sits one base away, suggesting this may be a read error. The chain couples TRBV7-9 to TRBJ2-5, with TRBD1 matching 9 bases. The V gene's germline CDR1 is SEHNR and CDR2 FQNEAQ (reference sequence). With 5 bases clipped from V and 5 bases from J, the junction kept 6 bases outside the gene matches. The length of the CDR3 is 14 residues. CDR3 in DNA: TGTGCCAGCAGCCTCCGGGACAGGGATGAGACCCAGTACTTC. As protein: CASSLRDRDETQYF.

This clonotype was observed at least ten times. V and J are TRBV2 and TRBJ2-7; 10 bases align to TRBD2. Unmatched junction bases numbered 14, after V lost 1 base and J lost 2 bases. Germline assignment: CDR1 SNHLY and CDR2 FYNNEI. CDR3 size: 19 residues. This CDR3 is CASSEEVTGALAGTYEQYF. CDR3 in DNA: TGTGCCAGCAGTGAAGAGGTGACAGGGGCACTAGCGGGGACCTACGAGCAGTACTTC. Using reference TRBV2 and TRBJ2-7 for the parts outside the CDR3, the full variable domain is EPEVTQTPSHQVTQMGQEVILRCVPISNHLYFYWYRQILGQKVEFLVSFYNNEISEKSEIFDDQFSVERPDGSNFTLKIRSTKLEDSAMYFCASSEEVTGALAGTYEQYFGPGTRLTVT.

The sample holds a few counts of this clonotype. The chain is built from TRBV5-1 and TRBJ2-1; 8 bases map to TRBD1. The CDR3 runs 20 residues. V shed 4 bases, J shed 8 bases, and the junction held 26 bases outside the gene matches. Looked up from germline, CDR1 is SGHRS and CDR2 is YFSETQ. The CDR3 nucleotides read TGCGCCAGCAGCCGAGGCCAGGGGGCAGGTAGCGGCCTGGGGAGAGATGAGCAGTTCTTC. Its protein is CASSRGQGAGSGLGRDEQFF.

With regard to this clonotype: Relative to the germline gene, one junction end is altered; a read error may explain this. The gene calls are TRBV30 and TRBJ1-6; 10 positions agree with TRBD1. The CDR3 consists of 13 residues. Per the germline V gene, CDR1 is GTSNPN and CDR2 is SVGIG (reference sequence). CDR3 sequence: CACWDRGNSPPHF. DNA of the CDR3: TGTGCCTGCTGGGACAGGGGTAATTCACCCCCCCACTTT.

This clonotype showed up just a few times. The V and J genes are TRBV10-3 and TRBJ2-7; tentative D call: TRBD2 (7 bases). The germline V gene has CDR1 ENHRY and CDR2 SYGVKD. The CDR3 has 16 residues. Trimming shortened V by 6 bases and J by 0 bases, and 18 bases separated the two germline ends. The CDR3 DNA reads TGTGCCATCAGGGGGGGGGACAACCTTTTCTCCTACGAGCAGTACTTC. Protein sequence: CAIRGGDNLFSYEQYF.

This clonotype was seen ten or more times. The chain combines TRBV18 with TRBJ1-2; the D is unclear. Trimming took off 6 bases at V and 3 bases at J, with 11 bases between the two ends. Germline lookup yields CDR1 KGHSH and CDR2 LQKENI. The CDR3 is 13 residues long. The CDR3 DNA reads TGTGCCAGCTCCTCCGTCGACTACTATGGCTACACCTTC. This sequence encodes CASSSVDYYGYTF.

The chain carries TRBV6-1 and TRBJ2-1; 13 bases map to TRBD2. CDR3 length: 18 amino acids. The V and J ends lost 6 bases and 3 bases, in that order; junction bases with no gene match: 11. Per the germline V gene, CDR1 is MNHNS and CDR2 is SASEGT. CDR3 sequence (DNA): TGTGCCAGCAGCAGCGGGACTAGCGGGATAAAGGGCTACAATGAGCAGTTCTTC. Translation: CASSSGTSGIKGYNEQFF.